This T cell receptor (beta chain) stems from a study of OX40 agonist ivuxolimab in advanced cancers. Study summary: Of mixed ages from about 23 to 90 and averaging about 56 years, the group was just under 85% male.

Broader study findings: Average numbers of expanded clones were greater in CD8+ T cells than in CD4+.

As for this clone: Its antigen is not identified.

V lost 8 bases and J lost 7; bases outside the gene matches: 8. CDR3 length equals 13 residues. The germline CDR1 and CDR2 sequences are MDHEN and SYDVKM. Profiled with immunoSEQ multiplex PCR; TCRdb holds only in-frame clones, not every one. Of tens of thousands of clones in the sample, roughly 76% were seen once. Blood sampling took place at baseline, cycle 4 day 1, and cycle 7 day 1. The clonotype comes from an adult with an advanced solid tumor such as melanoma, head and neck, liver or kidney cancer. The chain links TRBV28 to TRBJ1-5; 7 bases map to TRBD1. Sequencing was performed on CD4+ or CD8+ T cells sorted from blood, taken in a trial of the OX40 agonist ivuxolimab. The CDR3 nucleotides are TGTGCCAGCTACGGACAGGTGGGGCAGCCCCAGCATTTT. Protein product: CASYGQVGQPQHF. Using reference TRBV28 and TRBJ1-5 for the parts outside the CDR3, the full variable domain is DVKVTQSSRYLVKRTGEKVFLECVQDMDHENMFWYRQDPGLGLRLIYFSYDVKMKEKGDIPEGYSVSREKKERFSLILESASTNQTSMYLCASYGQVGQPQHFGDGTRLSIL.